This T cell receptor (beta chain) is drawn from a study of molecular identifiers for immune sequencing clone quantification (dated by TCRdb to 2016 to 2018). Notes on the research overall: For a replicate experiment, the RNA from either around 20,000 or 100,000 naive CD8 T cells was divided into five aliquots, and four of those aliquots went on to sequencing. CD8 T cells were used in a methods study to benchmark molecular-identifier clustering-based TCR repertoire sequencing (MIDCIRS) and TCR RNA copy counting.

This clonotype was seen only a few times. The antigen it recognizes is unknown. No much larger clonotype is one base removed from it; base qualities were not supplied. Library generation was performed with PCR. Sequencing used an Illumina HiSeq 4000. Bulk TCR libraries were prepared as previously described, using TCR primers listed in Table S5. Total RNA was purified with the Qiagen AllPrep DNA/RNA kit. Reads from multiple sequencing runs of the same library were pooled before analysis. As for how the authors treated the data: Reads were retained only if their TCR constant sequence matched exactly, and those retained reads were trimmed to 150 nt and grouped according to their 12-nt molecular barcodes. Reads inside each barcode group were sub-clustered using a 15% Levenshtein threshold, and a quality-weighted consensus sequence was constructed for each RNA molecule. Non-functional sequences were discarded, and so were lower-count sequences lying one edit away from another sequence. Based on fitting two negative binomial distributions, any barcode sub-cluster with under 20% of the maximum read count was discarded. In-frame beta chains were kept once TCRdb had trimmed the public reads at Q25 with fastp and called clones with MiXCR. Rows with a matching CDR3 protein are joined into one entry that keeps the most common DNA and genes. The V and J calls, along with clone size, are taken from TCRdb and not from the paper's own processing. The sample table holds about 510,000 distinct CDR3 sequences, of which 20% to 25% were seen once. Approximately 0.8% of the sample lies in the top ten.

Between the V and J ends, shortened by 4 bases and 3 bases respectively, the junction contains 14 bases. The CDR1 and CDR2 encoded by the germline V gene are SGHTS and YDEGEE. The CDR3 measures 14 amino acids from cysteine to phenylalanine. Only the CDR3 DNA stays, 42 bases, in frame from base 1. Naive CD8 T cell libraries were made from about 20,000 to 1,000,000 sorted cells using 10%, 30% or 50% of purified RNA. Naive CD8 T cells, defined as CD8+CD4-CCR7+CD45RA+, were FACS-sorted into RLT Plus buffer on a BD FACSAria II. Approximately nine TCR copies' worth of Jurkat RNA were spiked into about 20,000-1,000,000 naive CD8 T cell samples to test detection sensitivity. Enrichment of CD8 T cells was done with RosetteSep CD8+ T Cell Enrichment Cocktail plus Ficoll-Paque, and ACK red cell lysis came afterward. Overall study results and their limits: Identical TCR molecules sharing a barcode could cause highly expanded clone sizes to be underestimated. When barcode sub-clustering was omitted, TCR diversity was inflated by chimeric consensus sequences, with chimeras reaching as high as 47%. Modeling gave about 3 recovered TCR RNA copies per cell versus approximately 10 by digital PCR, implying approximately 30% capture efficiency. Naive libraries contained spiked-in Jurkat TCR RNA (approximately 10 copies' worth), which is not part of the donor repertoire. A single cell's worth of spiked-in Jurkat TCR RNA was reported detectable even among about 1.1 million naive CD8 T cells. Clones above 20 RNA copies held over 97% of molecules in CMV-specific effector cells but under 1% in naive cells.

This clonotype was sampled from a human donor in good health. Some libraries in this study had Jurkat cell RNA spiked in. The chain is made from TRBV5-8 and TRBJ2-7; the D gene cannot be resolved reliably. The sequenced sample consisted of naive CD8+ T cells from blood, with Jurkat cell RNA spiked in. In light of the paper, this sample's cell subset or site label describes: FACS-sorted CD8+CD4-CCR7+CD45RA+ naive T cells. The CDR3 corresponds to CASSPPSAIYEQYF. The sequenced DNA: TGTGCCAGCAGCCCCCCGTCCGCGATCTACGAGCAGTACTTC.